This T cell receptor (beta chain) was recovered during a study of blood T cell repertoires in COVID-19. In the study's own analysis: Amplified reference gene primers provided the basis for estimating nucleated cell counts. Sequencing used immunoSEQ multiplex PCR; TCRdb keeps in-frame clones, though not all of them. V and J calls and clone size are given by that table; D and trimming were obtained from the DNA. The sample has 250,000 to 300,000 clones; 88% are singletons. About this clone: The junction and the germline gene differ at one end; a read error may be behind it.

This CDR3 spans 12 amino acids. Germline CDR1 and CDR2: ENHRY and SYGVKD. This clonotype was obtained from a woman between 25 and 40 years old who had recovered from COVID-19. The chain couples TRBV10-3 to TRBJ1-2; D unresolved. The sample consisted of PBMCs or T cells enriched from blood (not recorded which). The chain's CDR3 is CAIREVKHGYTF. As DNA, the CDR3 is TGTGCCATCCGTGAGGTTAAGCATGGCTACACCTTC.